This T cell receptor (beta chain) was sequenced during a study of blood T cells in healthy people across ages. Across the whole study: Template switching retrieved approximately one barcoded beta molecule for each two T cells.

Extraction yielded at least 5 micrograms of total RNA per sample. This clonotype was seen a handful of times. Germline CDR1 is LGHDT and CDR2 is YNNKEL (reference sequence). This CDR3 comprises 13 residues. The germline V and J ends were trimmed by 4 bases and 4 bases, with 7 bases remaining between them. Primers used in a second PCR of roughly 6 to 11 cycles were a sample-barcoded 5' primer and a J-beta primer mix. TCRdb analysed the 5' RACE reads with MiXCR anew, one entry per CDR3 protein. The repertoire holds roughly 680,000 distinct CDR3 sequences, with over 40% as singletons. This TCR derives from an elderly woman in good health. This chain connects TRBV3-1 to TRBJ2-2; D is unresolved. Input material: blood. CDR3 residues: CASSPVFTGELFF. As DNA, the CDR3 is TGTGCCAGCAGCCCAGTATTCACCGGGGAGCTGTTTTTT. The full variable domain, rest sourced from reference TRBV3-1 and TRBJ2-2, is DTAVSQTPKYLVTQMGNDKSIKCEQNLGHDTMYWYKQDSKKFLKIMFSYNNKELIINETVPNRFSPKSPDKAHLNLHINSLELGDSAVYFCASSPVFTGELFFGEGSRLTVL.